The entry below gives a single T cell receptor (beta chain) sequence along with its context. Its antigen is not known. Generated by immunoSEQ multiplex PCR, the TCRdb table keeps only in-frame clones and is missing some. The sample records roughly 2,000 clones, about 90% being singletons. The data were obtained in a study of brain metastases from non-small cell lung cancer. The V gene's germline CDR1 is SGHTA and CDR2 FQGTGA. The CDR3 runs to 13 residues. V lost 5 bases and J 1 base, leaving 7 bases between the germline ends. The study's findings and limits: T-cell infiltration was lower in brain metastases than primaries (P < 0.001). T-cell clones appeared expanded in 60% to 75% of brain metastases relative to matched primary tumors.

Material for sequencing was primary lung tumor tissue. This TCR derives from a donor older than 35 with non-small cell lung cancer. The chain uses TRBV7-3 and TRBJ2-3; no definite D call. The CDR3 DNA is TGTGCCAGCAGCATCGCTGGCACAGATACGCAGTATTTT. It codes for CASSIAGTDTQYF.